What follows is one T cell receptor beta chain and its context. This entry comes from a study of shared clonotypes between healthy human individuals. Only in-frame clones appear in the TCRdb table, and some are missing; sequencing was by immunoSEQ multiplex PCR. The sample contains approximately 640,000 clones, around 91% of which appear only once. V was clipped by 4 bases and J by 7 bases; unmatched bases: 8. This CDR3 comprises 15 residues. Germline CDR1 reads SGHTA; CDR2 reads FQGNSA. The genes are TRBV7-2 and TRBJ2-1, with TRBD2 identical over 9 bases. Sequenced sample: memory CD8+ T cells from PBMCs. As for subset: CD45RO+ cells pooled with CCR7-negative TemRA cells. The clonotype originates from a man between 18 and 35 years old in good health. Some clones in this sample may be carry-over from other donors' samples. The DNA of the CDR3 is TGTGCCAGCAGCTCCGTCGGACTAGCGACGAATGAGCAGTTCTTC. This encodes CASSSVGLATNEQFF.